This T cell receptor (beta chain) stems from a study of PD-L1 blockade in urothelial cancer (dated by TCRdb to 2016 to 2017). Background on the whole study: All patients started therapy in about 2014 and received atezolizumab 1,200 mg intravenously every 3 weeks. Twenty-five of 29 patients were males with bladder-origin urothelial cancer, and about 65% of the roughly 30 reported a prior smoking history. An ECOG performance status of 0 or 1 was recorded for the patients, and 0 to 3 prior chemotherapy regimens had been received by the patients. Blood samples were analyzed at 3 weeks after treatment start (second dose) and at 6 weeks after treatment start. Blood samples gave median yields of about 150,000 T cells and tens of thousands of unique TCRs, along with a median clonality of approximately 0.084. An exploratory multi-omic analysis was conducted of the somatic, immune and clinical correlates of response to PD-L1 blockade with atezolizumab in urothelial cancer. Pretreatment tumor samples, along with matched peripheral blood collected serially before and after atezolizumab treatment, underwent TCR sequencing. Durable clinical benefit was defined as a progression-free survival longer than 6 months, and TCR features were additionally tested against progression-free survival and overall survival. In the same patients, pretreatment tumors underwent whole exome sequencing and RNA sequencing in addition to TCR sequencing. Nine or ten patients reached durable clinical benefit, while 20 or so patients did not. Pretreatment blood TCR-seq was available for twenty-nine patients, at least one posttreatment blood collection was obtained for 24 patients, and tumor TCR-seq was available for 24 patients. The paper's findings and limits, for the study overall: Because the sample size was small (n ≈ 29) and many of the analyses were exploratory, the results are meant to be hypothesis-generating. A pretreatment peripheral blood TCR clonality below the median was linked to improved progression-free and overall survival. At 3 weeks after the start of treatment, tumor-associated TCR clones in peripheral blood had expanded more in patients with durable benefit (n ≈ 24, p = 0.022).

Synthetic TCR analog templates were spiked into each PCR so that absolute template abundance could be estimated from read counts. TCRbeta CDR3 regions were amplified from genomic DNA with bias-controlled V and J gene primers using the immunoSEQ assay. Rearranged TCRbeta segments were sequenced at approximately 20X coverage. The published analysis was carried out like this. Clustering was used to correct sequencing errors, and CDR3s were annotated against IMGT so that V, D and J genes could be assigned. Downstream analyses used only productive TCRbeta rearrangements, leaving out any out-of-frame or stop-codon sequences. To compute clonality, Shannon entropy was normalized by the log of the number of unique productive sequences and then subtracted from one. Fisher's exact test with Benjamini-Hochberg correction, using a cutoff of adjusted p below 0.01, was how clones that differed between time points or between blood and tumor were identified. As stored in TCRdb, this immuneACCESS dataset retains in-frame rearrangements with V and J assigned. A fraction of the clones does not appear; measured against another copy, unresolved V genes explain less than half of the discrepancy, and the remainder lacks a known reason. For V, J and clone size, that table is used; D and trimming come from the DNA. Within this sample are 30,000 to 40,000 clones, with around 83% of them counted one time only. The ten biggest clones cover about 29% of the sample.

This clone has a single count. Its recognized antigen is unknown. Qualities for individual bases were not recorded, and no much larger clone is one base off. Counted from cysteine to phenylalanine, this CDR3 has 15 amino acids. Here the CDR3 DNA is all that survives: 45 bases in frame from base 1. CDR1 and CDR2, looked up from the germline V gene, are LGHNA and YSLEER. V ends up 0 bases short and J 14 bases short, with an unmatched junction base count of 9. A total of approximately 27 patients with locally advanced or metastatic urothelial carcinoma, treated at Memorial Sloan Kettering on a trial protocol, made up the cohort. Peripheral blood mononuclear cells were collected pretreatment and during treatment, at between 1 and 8 total time points per patient. The Qiagen DNeasy Blood extraction kit was used to purify genomic DNA from total PBMCs and from tumor samples. PBMCs were collected pretreatment and during treatment, and were isolated and stored as previously described.

This clonotype was sampled from a man in his fifties or sixties with urothelial cancer. The chain was built from TRBV4-3 and TRBJ1-4; 10 central nucleotides agree with TRBD1. Source: PBMCs, taken around atezolizumab (anti-PD-L1) treatment. The DNA sequence follows: TGCGCCAGCAGCCAAGATGGGACAGGGGAAGATCTGCTGTTTTTT. This translates into CASSQDGTGEDLLFF.